The 21 T cell receptor beta chains below were found in one sample sequenced in a study of blood T cell repertoires in COVID-19. Measured with immunoSEQ multiplex PCR; TCRdb has only the in-frame clones, and not every one. The data show some 170,000 clones, with roughly 76% seen just once and approximately 9.9% held by the top ten. The specimen was peripheral blood. The origin of the receptors is a woman in her thirties or forties with COVID-19, enrolled during active disease.

In DNA form, the CDR3 reads TGTGCCAGCAGCACCCCGGGGACAGGGCTCAATGAGCAGTTCTTC. This gives the protein CASSTPGTGLNEQFF. The V gene is TRBV5-4, the J gene TRBJ2-1; 9 nucleotides agree with TRBD1. Germline values: CDR1 SGHNT, CDR2 YYREEE (reference sequence). The ends lost 4 bases at V and 6 bases at J; junction bases unmatched: 8. The CDR3 spans 15 residues.

This clone has a single count. The chain has TRBV3-1 (or the pseudogene TRBV3-2) and TRBJ2-5, with 9 positions matching TRBD1. V lost 1 base, J lost 1 base, and 1 base stayed unmatched. Germline V gives CDR1 LGHDT, CDR2 YNNKEL (reference sequence). The CDR3 consists of 15 residues. The CDR3 nucleotides are TGTGCCAGCAGCCAAGGGGACAGGGTCCAAGAGACCCAGTACTTC. Translation gives CASSQGDRVQETQYF.

The chain uses TRBV4-1 and TRBJ1-1, with a weak D call TRBD1 (5 bases). Germline V gene sequence: CDR1 MGHRA, CDR2 YSYEKL. V shed 4 bases and J shed 1 base, with 16 bases lying between them. The CDR3 sequence is 16 residues long. The CDR3 coding sequence is TGCGCCAGCAGCCCTGCCCAAACAACAGGGAACACTGAAGCTTTCTTT. This sequence encodes CASSPAQTTGNTEAFF.

The gene calls are TRBV9 and TRBJ2-3; D is possibly TRBD2 (6 bases). The V end was cut by 0 bases, the J end by 4 bases, with 12 bases between. The length of the CDR3 is 15 residues. CDR1 and CDR2 (germline): SGDLS, YYNGEE. The CDR3 is CASSVGPGSADTQYF. CDR3 sequence (DNA): TGTGCCAGCAGCGTAGGTCCCGGGAGCGCAGATACGCAGTATTTT.

V gene TRBV27 combines with J gene TRBJ1-6, with 8 bases aligning to TRBD1. Germline CDR1 and CDR2: MNHEY and SMNVEV (reference sequence). The CDR3 consists of 14 residues. The trim removed 4 bases at V and 10 bases at J, leaving 6 bases unmatched. The CDR3 region has the DNA TGTGCCAGCAGTTCCCAGGGGGCGCGATCACCCCTCCACTTT. Translating it yields CASSSQGARSPLHF.

The chain has TRBV5-1 and TRBJ2-7; 12 nucleotides align to TRBD2. The CDR3 covers 14 residues. The trim removed 4 bases at V and 3 bases at J, leaving 2 bases unmatched. The germline V gene encodes CDR1 SGHRS and CDR2 YFSETQ. The CDR3: CASSRTSGVYEQYF. CDR3 coding DNA: TGCGCCAGCAGCAGGACTAGCGGGGTCTACGAGCAGTACTTC.

The chain couples TRBV5-5 to TRBJ2-7; the match to TRBD1 covers 10 bases. CDR3 length equals 15 residues. The V gene end was trimmed by 1 base and the J gene end by 4 bases; junction bases not matched to a gene: 5. Germline assignment: CDR1 SGHKS and CDR2 YYEKEE (reference sequence). The CDR3 DNA reads as TGTGCCAGCAGCTTGAGTTCGGGACAGGGGTACGAGCAGTACTTC. Its translation: CASSLSSGQGYEQYF.

The chain employs TRBV30 and TRBJ2-5; 7 nucleotides align to TRBD1. The CDR3 runs 14 residues. The germline gives CDR1 GTSNPN, CDR2 SVGIG (reference sequence). V gave up 2 bases and J gave up 3 bases; unmatched junction bases: 6. CDR3 sequence: CAWSTDRKKETQYF. CDR3 nucleotide sequence: TGTGCCTGGAGTACGGACAGGAAAAAAGAGACCCAGTACTTC.

This clone was counted only a few times. This rearrangement joins TRBV6-5 to TRBJ2-7; TRBD2 is a possible D gene (6 bases). From germline, CDR1 is MNHEY and CDR2 SVGAGI. The CDR3 sequence is 15 residues long. The V and J ends lost 2 bases and 0 bases respectively, with 11 bases between them. The CDR3 protein is CASSYQPRGSYEQYF. The CDR3 DNA sequence: TGTGCCAGCAGTTACCAGCCGCGGGGCTCCTACGAGCAGTACTTC.

Only one count was recorded for this clone. The genes are TRBV4-1 and TRBJ2-1; no clear D. V was shortened by 0 bases and J by 11 bases, with 11 bases between the two germline ends. Germline V gene sequence: CDR1 MGHRA, CDR2 YSYEKL. CDR3 length: 13 residues. The CDR3 reads CASSQDSRNKQFF. In nucleotides, the CDR3 is TGCGCCAGCAGCCAAGATTCGCGGAATAAGCAGTTCTTC.

The chain has TRBV2 and TRBJ1-4, with unresolved D. Germline V gives CDR1 SNHLY, CDR2 FYNNEI. V lost 4 bases and J 6 bases, leaving 15 bases between the germline ends. CDR3 length: 15 amino acids. In DNA form, the CDR3 reads TGTGCCAGCAGTGTAGTGGGCGACATTTATGAAAAACTGTTTTTT. Encoded protein: CASSVVGDIYEKLFF.

V and J are TRBV28 and TRBJ1-2; 8 nucleotides align to TRBD1. From germline, CDR1 is MDHEN and CDR2 SYDVKM. Losses at the gene ends were 7 bases for V and 2 bases for J; bases not matched to a gene: 6. The CDR3 has 14 amino acids. CDR3 nucleotide sequence: TGTGCCAGCACCCTGGACAGGGCAAACTATGGCTACACCTTC. The encoded protein is CASTLDRANYGYTF.

The count of this clone is one. The V gene is TRBV6-4, the J gene TRBJ2-7, with TRBD2 matching over 10 bases. V was pared by 2 bases and J by 4 bases, with 11 bases of the junction left unmatched. The CDR3 spans 17 residues. CDR1 and CDR2 (germline): MRHNA, SNTAGT. The CDR3 coding sequence is TGTGCCAGCAGTGACAACTGGGAGCGGGGGGGCAGATACGAGCAGTACGTC. Translated, it gives CASSDNWERGGRYEQYV.

This chain connects TRBV6-5 to TRBJ2-3; 12 nucleotides agree with TRBD2. Germline CDR1 reads MNHEY; CDR2 reads SVGAGI. The V gene end was trimmed by 9 bases and the J gene end by 2 bases; junction bases not matched to a gene: 6. This CDR3 comprises 15 residues. The CDR3 region is CASRLAGANTDTQYF. Written as DNA, the CDR3 is TGTGCCAGTAGACTAGCGGGGGCCAACACAGATACGCAGTATTTT.

This sequence joins TRBV18 and TRBJ2-3; 7 nucleotides agree with TRBD1. J gave up 5 bases and V 5 bases, and 10 bases lay outside the gene matches. CDR3 size: 15 residues. CDR1 KGHSH and CDR2 LQKENI come from the germline V gene. CDR3 protein: CASSFRTGGVDTQYF. In nucleotides, the CDR3 is TGTGCCAGCTCATTCCGGACAGGAGGAGTAGATACGCAGTATTTT.

The chain recombines TRBV7-8 with TRBJ1-2; TRBD1 aligns across 7 bases. Germline V gene lookup returns CDR1 SGHVS and CDR2 FQNEAQ. The CDR3 is 15 residues long. The V gene end was trimmed by 5 bases and the J gene end by 4 bases; junction bases not matched to a gene: 10. The CDR3 coding sequence is TGTGCCAGCAGCCTCACCGGGACAGCGGTCTATGGCTACACCTTC. It yields the protein CASSLTGTAVYGYTF.

The chain is built from TRBV30 and TRBJ1-3; D is uncertain. The CDR3 spans 14 residues. Between the trimmed V and J ends, which lost 0 bases and 7 bases, there was a span of 13 bases. Germline V lookup: CDR1 GTSNPN, CDR2 SVGIG (reference sequence). CDR3 residues: CAWSVQSRWNTIYF. CDR3 DNA sequence: TGTGCCTGGAGTGTACAGAGTAGGTGGAACACCATATATTTT.

The chain has TRBV3-1 (or the pseudogene TRBV3-2) and TRBJ2-1, with 12 bases that match TRBD2. The CDR3 is 14 amino acids. V shed 3 bases, J shed 10 bases, and the junction held 4 bases outside the gene matches. Germline CDR1 is LGHDT and CDR2 is YNNKEL (reference sequence). In DNA, the CDR3 is TGTGCCAGCAGCCATCAACTAGCGGGAGGCGAGCAGTTCTTC. It encodes CASSHQLAGGEQFF.

The rearrangement links TRBV6-6 to TRBJ2-1; TRBD2 matches 9 bases. CDR1 and CDR2 from the germline V gene are MNHNY and SVGAGI (reference sequence). Trimming took 7 bases from V and 2 from J; bases not matched to a gene: 6. The CDR3 loop spans 15 amino acids. CDR3 bases: TGTGCCAGCACCATGACTAGCGGTGCCTACAATGAGCAGTTCTTC. Protein: CASTMTSGAYNEQFF.

The chain has TRBV19 and TRBJ2-7, with a tentative D call TRBD2 (5 bases). V lost 9 bases, J lost 5 bases, and 17 bases lay in between. From germline, CDR1 is LNHDA and CDR2 SQIVND (reference sequence). The CDR3 has 13 residues. This CDR3 is CASALRTGNEQYV. As DNA, the CDR3 is TGTGCCAGCGCTCTCCGGACGGGGAACGAGCAGTACGTC.

The table lists this clone with a count of one. The chain uses TRBV6-5 and TRBJ1-2; D remains ambiguous. This CDR3 comprises 14 residues. V lost 7 bases, J lost 1 base, and 13 bases lay in between. CDR1 and CDR2 from the germline V gene are MNHEY and SVGAGI. The CDR3: CASTGMGVNYGYTF. Here the CDR3 DNA reads TGTGCCAGCACGGGGATGGGTGTTAACTATGGCTACACCTTC.